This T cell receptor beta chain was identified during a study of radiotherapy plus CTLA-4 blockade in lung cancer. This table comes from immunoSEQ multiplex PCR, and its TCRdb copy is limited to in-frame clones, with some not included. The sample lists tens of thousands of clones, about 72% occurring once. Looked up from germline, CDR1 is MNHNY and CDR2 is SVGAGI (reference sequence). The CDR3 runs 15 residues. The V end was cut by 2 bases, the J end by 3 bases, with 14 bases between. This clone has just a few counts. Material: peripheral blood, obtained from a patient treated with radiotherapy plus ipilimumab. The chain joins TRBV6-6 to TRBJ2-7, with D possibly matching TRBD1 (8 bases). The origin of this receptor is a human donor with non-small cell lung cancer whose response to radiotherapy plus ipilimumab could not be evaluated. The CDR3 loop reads CASSYPQGGVYEQYF. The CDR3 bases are TGTGCCAGCAGTTACCCACAGGGGGGGGTCTACGAGCAGTACTTC.